This record covers a single T cell receptor beta chain. This record comes from a study of blood T cell repertoires in COVID-19. The overall study: Sites in the United States, Italy and Spain provided acute and convalescent COVID-19 samples. T cells, B-cell-depleted T cells, or PBMCs supplied cDNA or gDNA.

As handled by the study authors: Amplification of reference gene primers was used by the study to estimate nucleated cell counts. Libraries were prepared by immunoSEQ multiplex PCR; TCRdb keeps only in-frame clonotypes and omits some of them. V and J calls and clone size are copied from that table; D and trimming were computed from the DNA. Of under 200,000 clones listed, approximately 83% are singletons. CDR1 and CDR2 from the germline V gene are SGDLS and YYNGEE. The J segment lost 0 bases and the V segment lost 0 bases, leaving 16 bases of the junction unmatched. The CDR3 consists of 22 residues. This chain links TRBV9 with TRBJ2-2; 11 nucleotides match TRBD2. The receptor was derived from a woman older than 75 with active or convalescent COVID-19. Input material: peripheral blood. The CDR3 reads CASSVVPLGASGGTANTGELFF. For the CDR3, the DNA is TGTGCCAGCAGCGTAGTCCCTTTGGGGGCTAGCGGGGGGACCGCGAACACCGGGGAGCTGTTTTTT.